The 23 T cell receptor beta chains below all came from one sample that was sequenced in a study of T cells expressing NK-cell markers. TCRdb re-called the 5' RACE reads and catalogs CDR3 proteins one per entry, DNA excluded. The sample shows over 100,000 distinct CDR3 sequences, and about 18% sits with its ten largest clones. The specimen was blood T cells: a sorted CD56 or NKG2C T cell subset, CD4+ or CD8+ T cells, or bulk PBMC T cells (not recorded which). The receptors were gathered from a woman between 18 and 69 years old in good health.

CDR3 region: CASSSYLAGVSYNEQFF. The chain has TRBV7-6 and TRBJ2-1; TCRdb indicates TRBD2, and absent DNA this call remains unverified. This CDR3 spans 17 amino acids. Per germline, CDR1 SGHVS and CDR2 FNYEAQ.

The gene calls are TRBV27 and TRBJ2-3; the D gene TCRdb calls, TRBD2, cannot be checked with no DNA. This CDR3 comprises 15 residues. CDR1 and CDR2 (germline): MNHEY, SMNVEV (reference sequence). The CDR3 protein is CASSPEAGATDTQYF.

The CDR3 loop is CASSQGGGGYTF. V gene TRBV4-2 combines with J gene TRBJ1-2. Germline CDR1 and CDR2: LGHNA and YNFKEQ. This CDR3 is built from 12 residues.

The rearrangement links TRBV6-2 or TRBV6-3 to TRBJ2-3; TCRdb indicates TRBD2, and absent DNA this call remains unverified. This CDR3 contains 18 residues. The V gene's germline CDR1 is MNHEY and CDR2 SVGEGT. This CDR3 is CASSYGPVGSGGADTQYF.

J is TRBJ2-3 and V is TRBV15; as DNA is missing, the TRBD1 call by TCRdb cannot be tested. The CDR3 runs 15 residues. Per the germline V gene, CDR1 is LNHNV and CDR2 is YYDKDF (reference sequence). CDR3: CATSREGQPTDTQYF.

The CDR3 sequence: CSASQGVTEAFF. This chain uses TRBV20-1 with TRBJ1-1; TCRdb reports TRBD1, a call that lacks DNA to check it against. In germline, CDR1 is DFQATT, CDR2 SNEGSKA (reference sequence). This CDR3 has 12 amino acids.

The chain joins TRBV20-1 to TRBJ1-1; TCRdb's D call of TRBD1 is untestable without DNA. CDR3 length: 15 amino acids. Looked up from germline, CDR1 is DFQATT and CDR2 is SNEGSKA (reference sequence). The chain's CDR3 is CSARDATGWITEAFF.

The rearrangement links TRBV6-4 to TRBJ2-6; as DNA is missing, the TRBD2 call by TCRdb cannot be tested. Germline V CDR1 and CDR2: MRHNA, SNTAGT. The CDR3 loop spans 15 amino acids. CDR3 sequence: CASSPEDSGANVLTF.

The rearrangement joins TRBV29-1 to TRBJ2-1; checking the TCRdb D call of TRBD2 is not possible without DNA. The CDR3 length is 17 residues. Germline loops: CDR1 SQVTM, CDR2 ANQGSEA. The CDR3 region is CSVEGAGYYTSYNEQFF.

The chain joins TRBV6-2 or TRBV6-3 to TRBJ2-1. There are 14 residues in the CDR3. The germline CDR1 and CDR2 sequences are MNHEY and SVGEGT. The CDR3 here is CASSYEGPYNEQFF.

This sequence joins TRBV3-1 and TRBJ1-2. The length of the CDR3 is 15 residues. The germline gives CDR1 LGHDT, CDR2 YNNKEL (reference sequence). The CDR3 spells CASSQVTRGRYGYTF. Full variable domain (outside the CDR3, taken from reference TRBV3-1 and TRBJ1-2): DTAVSQTPKYLVTQMGNDKSIKCEQNLGHDTMYWYKQDSKKFLKIMFSYNNKELIINETVPNRFSPKSPDKAHLNLHINSLELGDSAVYFCASSQVTRGRYGYTFGSGTRLTVV.

The CDR3 loop reads CSASNLGRALDNEQFF. This sequence joins TRBV20-1 and TRBJ2-1. Germline V gene lookup returns CDR1 DFQATT and CDR2 SNEGSKA (reference sequence). The CDR3 runs 16 residues.

The chain joins TRBV9 to TRBJ2-3; absent DNA, TCRdb's TRBD2 call cannot be checked. The CDR3 runs to 16 residues. Germline CDR1 and CDR2: SGDLS and YYNGEE. CDR3 region: CASSGRSGGIADTQYF.

The J gene is TRBJ1-1, the V gene TRBV19. Germline CDR1 is LNHDA and CDR2 is SQIVND (reference sequence). The CDR3 contains 12 residues. The CDR3 sequence: CASSIGGPEAFF. Full variable domain (rest looked up from reference TRBV19 and TRBJ1-1): DGGITQSPKYLFRKEGQNVTLSCEQNLNHDAMYWYRQDPGQGLRLIYYSQIVNDFQKGDIAEGYSVSREKKESFPLTVTSAQKNPTAFYLCASSIGGPEAFFGQGTRLTVV.

The chain is built from TRBV10-3 and TRBJ2-1; TCRdb gives TRBD2 as the D gene, but with no DNA this cannot be confirmed. This CDR3 has 13 amino acids. Germline V gives CDR1 ENHRY, CDR2 SYGVKD. This CDR3 is CAISEGLGNEQFF.

This chain joins TRBV10-3 and TRBJ1-1. Germline V gives CDR1 ENHRY, CDR2 SYGVKD. The CDR3 is 13 residues long. The CDR3 loop reads CAISDDSNTEAFF.

The J gene is TRBJ2-3, the V gene TRBV20-1; TCRdb lists TRBD2, though no DNA is available to test this call. Looked up from germline, CDR1 is DFQATT and CDR2 is SNEGSKA (reference sequence). This CDR3 is built from 15 residues. CDR3 sequence reads: CSAELAGGDADTQYF.

The chain has TRBV7-8 and TRBJ2-7; checking the TCRdb D call of TRBD1 is not possible without DNA. The CDR3 has 16 residues. Germline V lookup: CDR1 SGHVS, CDR2 FQNEAQ. CDR3 protein: CASSLPTSGGPYEQYF. The full variable domain, completed using reference TRBV7-8 and TRBJ2-7, is GAGVSQSPRYKVAKRGQDVALRCDPISGHVSLFWYQQALGQGPEFLTYFQNEAQLDKSGLPSDRFFAERPEGSVSTLKIQRTQQEDSAVYLCASSLPTSGGPYEQYFGPGTRLTVT.

J is TRBJ2-2 and V is TRBV2; the D call from TCRdb, TRBD1, cannot be confirmed without DNA. The CDR3 has 14 residues. The germline gives CDR1 SNHLY, CDR2 FYNNEI. The chain's CDR3 is CASNPLEGTGELFF.

The gene calls are TRBV29-1 and TRBJ1-1; as DNA is missing, the TRBD1 call by TCRdb cannot be tested. Germline V gene lookup returns CDR1 SQVTM and CDR2 ANQGSEA. CDR3 size: 14 residues. CDR3: CSGIPGTGYTEAFF. The whole variable domain, remainder taken from reference TRBV29-1 and TRBJ1-1, is SAVISQKPSRDICQRGTSLTIQCQVDSQVTMMFWYRQQPGQSLTLIATANQGSEATYESGFVIDKFPISRPNLTFSTLTVSNMSPEDSSIYLCSGIPGTGYTEAFFGQGTRLTVV.

This chain's CDR3 is CASSSTDRAAPYNEQFF. The chain employs TRBV27 and TRBJ2-1; TCRdb lists TRBD1, though no DNA is available to test this call. The CDR3 has 17 amino acids. CDR1 is MNHEY, CDR2 SMNVEV, per germline (reference sequence).

The rearrangement links TRBV20-1 to TRBJ2-1; TCRdb picks TRBD2, but there is no DNA to check that call. There are 11 residues in the CDR3. Looked up from germline, CDR1 is DFQATT and CDR2 is SNEGSKA (reference sequence). CDR3: CSARTYYEQFF.

The chain employs TRBV12-3 or TRBV12-4 and TRBJ2-1; absent DNA, TCRdb's TRBD2 call cannot be checked. The CDR3 has 17 amino acids. This chain's CDR3 is CASSFLAGEGTYNEQFF.